This T cell receptor (beta chain) is drawn from a study of blood T cell repertoires in COVID-19. The repertoire was sequenced with immunoSEQ multiplex PCR; TCRdb's copy has only in-frame clones and lacks some. The repertoire holds 150,000 or so clones, with 87% as singletons. Sequencing input: peripheral blood. The origin of this receptor is an elderly man with acute or convalescent COVID-19.

CDR3 DNA sequence: TGTGCCAGCAGTCCAGGGGGACAGGGACCCAACGAGCAGTACTTC. Translated, it gives CASSPGGQGPNEQYF. This chain uses TRBV28 with TRBJ2-7; TRBD1 aligns across 9 bases. The trim removed 5 bases at V and 5 bases at J, leaving 10 bases unmatched. This CDR3 comprises 15 residues. Germline-derived CDR1 and CDR2 are MDHEN and SYDVKM.